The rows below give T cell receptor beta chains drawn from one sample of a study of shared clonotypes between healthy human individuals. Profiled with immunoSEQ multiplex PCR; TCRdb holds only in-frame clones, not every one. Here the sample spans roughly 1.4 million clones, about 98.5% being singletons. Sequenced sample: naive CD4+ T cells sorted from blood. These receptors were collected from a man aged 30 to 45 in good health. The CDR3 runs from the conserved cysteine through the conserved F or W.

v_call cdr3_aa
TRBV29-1 CSVRAGGPLGEQYF
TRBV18 CASSPLGGHQASASGNTIYF
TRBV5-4 CASTGLAPEQFF
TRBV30 CAWEAGTRYNEQFF
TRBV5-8 CASSLEGQTDTQYF
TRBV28 CASSSTGVLFSDTQYF
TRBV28 CASSETVNTEAFF
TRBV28 CASSFYNEQFF
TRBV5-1 CASSPLPGQSNQPQHF
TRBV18 CASSPRRESTKTDTQYF
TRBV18 CASSPLQGRSSYNEQFF
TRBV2 CASSLDRGFEAFF
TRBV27 CASSFRDGPYEQYF
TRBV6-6 CASRGAGGPETQYF
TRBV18 CASSPVGRTEAFF
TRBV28 CASSSPSGRGTGELFF
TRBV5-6 CASSFLTSGRRDTQYF
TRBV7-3 CASSPQASGSGFNEQFF
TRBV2 CASRGWRQGNEQFF
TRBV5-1 CASSLGPGNTEAFF
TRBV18 CASSPARGTGVMLPEQYF
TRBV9 CASSVATGGAGELFF
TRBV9 CASSVGGFGHTIYF
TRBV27 CASSFSGGETQYF
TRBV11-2 CASTASRGLLPGQSNEQYF
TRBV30 CAWSVVTDTQYF
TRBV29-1 CSAGAGTGVEQYF
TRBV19 CATNKLSGRLNQPQHF
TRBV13 CASSWDFPGPGELFF